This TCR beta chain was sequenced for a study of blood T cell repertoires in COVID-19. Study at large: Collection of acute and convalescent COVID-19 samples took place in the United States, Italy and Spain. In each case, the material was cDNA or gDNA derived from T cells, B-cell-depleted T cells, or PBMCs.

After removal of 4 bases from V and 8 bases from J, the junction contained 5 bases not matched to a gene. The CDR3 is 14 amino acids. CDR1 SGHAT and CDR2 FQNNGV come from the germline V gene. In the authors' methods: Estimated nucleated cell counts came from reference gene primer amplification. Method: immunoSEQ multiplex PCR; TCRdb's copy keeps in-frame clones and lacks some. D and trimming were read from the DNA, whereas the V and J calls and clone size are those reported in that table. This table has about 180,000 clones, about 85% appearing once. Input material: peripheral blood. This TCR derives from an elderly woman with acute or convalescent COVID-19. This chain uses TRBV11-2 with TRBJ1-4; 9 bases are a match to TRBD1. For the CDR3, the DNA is TGTGCCAGCAGCTGGACAGGGGCCTCCGAAAAACTGTTTTTT. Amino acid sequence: CASSWTGASEKLFF.